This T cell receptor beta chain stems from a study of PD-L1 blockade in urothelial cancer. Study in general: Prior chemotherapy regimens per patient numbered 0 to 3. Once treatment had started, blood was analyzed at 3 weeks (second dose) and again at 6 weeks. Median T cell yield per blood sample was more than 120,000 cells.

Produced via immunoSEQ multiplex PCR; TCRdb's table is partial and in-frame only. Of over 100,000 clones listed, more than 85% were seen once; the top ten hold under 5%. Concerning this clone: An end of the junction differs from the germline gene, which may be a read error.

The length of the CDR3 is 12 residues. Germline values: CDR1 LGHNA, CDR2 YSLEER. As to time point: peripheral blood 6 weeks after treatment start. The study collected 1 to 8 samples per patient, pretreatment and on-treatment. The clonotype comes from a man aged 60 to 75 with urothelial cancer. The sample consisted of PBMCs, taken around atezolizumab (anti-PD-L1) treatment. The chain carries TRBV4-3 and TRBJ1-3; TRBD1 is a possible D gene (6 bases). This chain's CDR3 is CASSHPTGLLVF. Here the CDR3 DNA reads TGCGCCAGCAGCCACCCGACAGGCCTCCTGGTATTT.